This record looks at one T cell receptor beta chain sequence and its context. Its antigen is still unknown. The repertoire was sequenced with immunoSEQ multiplex PCR; TCRdb's copy has only in-frame clones and lacks some. The sample has some 57,000 clones, approximately 90% seen once. This entry comes from a study of Tregs in tolerant kidney transplant recipients. Study-wide results and caveats: Biological reproducibility was not directly addressed in this study.

Related graft donors supplied nonmyeloablative bone marrow transplants, and mixed chimerism was transient. The ends lost 6 bases at V and 9 bases at J; junction bases unmatched: 9. The V gene's germline CDR1 is MNHEY and CDR2 SVGAGI. This CDR3 has 15 residues. V and J are TRBV6-5 and TRBJ1-6; 9 positions match TRBD1. This receptor was obtained from a human patient who received a combined kidney and bone marrow transplant. Among the T cells, some may be from the graft donor. Sequenced material: CD8+ T cells from blood (PBMCs), taken 24 months after the transplant. The chain's CDR3 is CASSYGTGRGSPLHF. The CDR3 nucleotides are TGTGCCAGCAGCTATGGGACAGGGAGAGGTTCACCCCTCCACTTT.